This T cell receptor (beta chain) is from a study of radiotherapy plus CTLA-4 blockade in lung cancer. General observations from the study: An expansion of tumor-derived TCR clones occurred in blood after radiotherapy plus ipilimumab.

Chemo-refractory metastatic non-small-cell lung cancer patients were treated with focal radiation plus CTLA-4 blockade with ipilimumab. Comments on this clone: Its antigen is not known.

This CDR3 has 16 amino acids. Trimming pared 6 bases from V and 0 bases from J, leaving 14 bases between. From germline, CDR1 is KGHSH and CDR2 LQKENI. Clones were read by immunoSEQ multiplex PCR, and TCRdb kept only the in-frame ones, dropping some. The table shows 130,000 or so clones, with around 89% occurring only once. The receptor was derived from a human donor with non-small cell lung cancer that progressed on radiotherapy plus ipilimumab. Source: peripheral blood, taken from a patient treated with radiotherapy plus ipilimumab. The V gene is TRBV18, the J gene TRBJ1-4, with TRBD1 as a possible D gene (6 bases). CDR3 loop: CASSRTVDATNEKLFF. CDR3 in DNA: TGTGCCAGCTCCCGGACAGTAGATGCAACTAATGAAAAACTGTTTTTT.